Described below is a single TCR beta chain sequence and its context. This entry comes from a study of blood T cell repertoires in COVID-19. Using immunoSEQ multiplex PCR, the repertoire was profiled, and TCRdb retains in-frame clones only, with some absent. The data contain about 73,000 clones, over 80% of them seen just once; the ten biggest clones take up 2.5%. V gave up 0 bases and J gave up 7 bases; unmatched junction bases: 0. Germline assignment: CDR1 SGHTS and CDR2 YDEGEE. The CDR3 contains 14 residues. The chain is built from TRBV5-8 and TRBJ1-6, with 8 positions matching TRBD1. The sample comprised peripheral blood. The source of this sequence is a man older than 75 with active or convalescent COVID-19. The CDR3 sequence is CASSLDRGNSPLHF. The CDR3 coding sequence is TGTGCCAGCAGCTTGGACAGGGGGAATTCACCCCTCCACTTT.